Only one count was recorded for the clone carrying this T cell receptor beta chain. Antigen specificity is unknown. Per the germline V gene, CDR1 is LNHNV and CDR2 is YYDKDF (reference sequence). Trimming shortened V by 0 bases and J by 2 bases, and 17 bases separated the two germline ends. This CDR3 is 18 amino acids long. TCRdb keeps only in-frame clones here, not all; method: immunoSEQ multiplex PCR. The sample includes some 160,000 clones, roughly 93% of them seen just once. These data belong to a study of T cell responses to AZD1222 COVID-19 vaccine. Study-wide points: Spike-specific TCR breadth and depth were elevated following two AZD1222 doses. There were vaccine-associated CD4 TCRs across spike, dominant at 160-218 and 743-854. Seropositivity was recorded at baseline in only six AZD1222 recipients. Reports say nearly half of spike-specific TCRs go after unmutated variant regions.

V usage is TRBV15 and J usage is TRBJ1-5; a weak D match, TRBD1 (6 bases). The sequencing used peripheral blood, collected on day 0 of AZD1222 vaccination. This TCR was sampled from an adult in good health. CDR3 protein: CATSRDLGGGRGNQPQHF. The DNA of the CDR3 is TGTGCCACCAGCAGAGATCTGGGGGGGGGCAGAGGCAATCAGCCCCAGCATTTT.